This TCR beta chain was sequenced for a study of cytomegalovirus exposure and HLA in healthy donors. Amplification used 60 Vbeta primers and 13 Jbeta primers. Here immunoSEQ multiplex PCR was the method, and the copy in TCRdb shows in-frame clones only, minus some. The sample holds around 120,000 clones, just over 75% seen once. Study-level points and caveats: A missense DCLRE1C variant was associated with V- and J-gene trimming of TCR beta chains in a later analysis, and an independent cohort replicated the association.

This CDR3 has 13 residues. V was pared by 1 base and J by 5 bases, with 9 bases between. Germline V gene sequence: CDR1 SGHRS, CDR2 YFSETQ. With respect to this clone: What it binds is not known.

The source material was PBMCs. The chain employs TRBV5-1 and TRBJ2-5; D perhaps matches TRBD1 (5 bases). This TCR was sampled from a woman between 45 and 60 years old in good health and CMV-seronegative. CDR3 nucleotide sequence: TGCGCCAGCAGCTTGACAGGCCTCGAGACCCAGTACTTC. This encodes CASSLTGLETQYF.